This T cell receptor (beta chain) was identified during a study of chemoradiotherapy in HPV16-positive cancers (dated 2022 in TCRdb). The study in broad terms: Using functional T-cell assays on cells from a couple of HPV16-positive patients, the researchers defined candidate HPV-specific T-cell clones and common TCR motifs. The candidate HPV-specific TCRs and motifs were subsequently tracked in TCR repertoires obtained from fewer than 95 patients with HPV-related cancers. The study asked whether T-cell immunity against the HPV oncoproteins E6 and E7 changes during chemoradiotherapy and whether it affects survival. What the research found in general, with its limitations: The survival association was reported for HPV16-positive patients, and the functional definition of HPV-specific T cells was derived from only a couple of HPV16-positive patients. Improved recurrence-free survival in HPV16-positive patients was associated with expansion of HPV-responsive T cells during chemoradiotherapy. Expansion of candidate HPV-specific clones and E7-related TCR motifs was observed in the tumor microenvironment during treatment, whereas no such expansion was observed for non-HPV-specific T cells.

Repertoires were sampled repeatedly over the course of chemoradiotherapy, so clonal expansion could be followed in the tumor microenvironment. The library was built by means of the immunoSEQ multiplex PCR assay. TCRdb took over this immuneACCESS table, retaining in-frame rearrangements with V and J assigned. Such tables are incomplete; in checked studies, under half of the missing clones stem from an unresolved V gene, and the remainder is unexplained. This sample comprises about 14,000 clones, under 85% of them detected only once. More than 8.5% of the sample belongs to the ten largest clones. Of note for this clone: This clone's antigen is unknown. No base-level quality is on record; no much larger clone is a single base apart.

This clonotype was sampled from a human donor with HPV-associated anogenital cancer. Sampling was carried out from a patient who underwent chemoradiotherapy.

The CDR3 protein sequence reads: CASSQDQQPEWNIQYF. The nucleotide sequence is given as TGCGCCAGCAGCCAAGATCAGCAGCCCGAATGGAACATTCAGTACTTC. Recombination linked TRBV4-1 to TRBJ2-4; the D gene lacks a confident call. Based on the germline V gene, the CDR1 and CDR2 sequences are MGHRA and YSYEKL. There are 16 amino acids in the CDR3, from cysteine to phenylalanine inclusive. The read is trimmed to its CDR3 DNA, 48 bases read in frame from base 1. V loses 0 bases of germline sequence and J loses 7 bases, and the interval between the two ends is 16 bases.